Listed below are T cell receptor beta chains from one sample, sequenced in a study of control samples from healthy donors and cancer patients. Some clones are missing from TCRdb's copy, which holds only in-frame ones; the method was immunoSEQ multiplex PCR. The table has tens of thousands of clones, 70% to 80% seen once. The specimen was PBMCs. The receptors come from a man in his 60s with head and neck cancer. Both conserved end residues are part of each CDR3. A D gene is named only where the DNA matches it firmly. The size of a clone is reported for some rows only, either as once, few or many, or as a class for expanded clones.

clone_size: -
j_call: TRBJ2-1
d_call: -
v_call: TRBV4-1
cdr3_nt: TGCGCCAGCAGCCAAGGGGAGCCCTCCTACAATGAGCAGTTCTTC
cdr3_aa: CASSQGEPSYNEQFF

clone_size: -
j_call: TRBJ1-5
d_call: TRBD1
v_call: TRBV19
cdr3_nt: TGTGCCAGTAGTCGGGGGACAGGGGAGAAGCCCCAGCATTTT
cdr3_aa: CASSRGTGEKPQHF

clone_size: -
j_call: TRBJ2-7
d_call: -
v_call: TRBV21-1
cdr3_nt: TGTGCCAGCAGCAAAGAACCCGTCCGTTACGAGCAGTACTTC
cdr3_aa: CASSKEPVRYEQYF

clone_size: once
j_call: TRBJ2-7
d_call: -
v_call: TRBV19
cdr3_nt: TGTGCCAGTAGTCGGACGGTCGATTACGAGCAGTACTTC
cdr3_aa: CASSRTVDYEQYF

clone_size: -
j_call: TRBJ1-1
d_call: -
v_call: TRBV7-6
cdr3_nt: TGTGCCAGCAGCCGACAGAAAGGCACTGAAGCTTTCTTT
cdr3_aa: CASSRQKGTEAFF

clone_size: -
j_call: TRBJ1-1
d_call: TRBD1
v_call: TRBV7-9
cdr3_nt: TGTGCCAGCAGCCAGGGACAGAAGAACACTGAAGCTTTCTTT
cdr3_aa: CASSQGQKNTEAFF

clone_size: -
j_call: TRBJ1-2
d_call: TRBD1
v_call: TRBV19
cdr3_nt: TGTGCCAGTAGTACGGACAGGGGGGCCTATGGCTACACCTTC
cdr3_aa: CASSTDRGAYGYTF

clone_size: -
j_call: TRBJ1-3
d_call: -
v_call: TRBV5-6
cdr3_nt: TGTGCCAGCAGCTTGGGCGGACAACCCTCTGGAAACACCATATATTTT
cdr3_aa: CASSLGGQPSGNTIYF

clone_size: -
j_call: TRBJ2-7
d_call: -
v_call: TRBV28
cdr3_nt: TGTGCCAGCAGTTCCCCGGTAGTACCCTACGAGCAGTACTTC
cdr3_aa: CASSSPVVPYEQYF

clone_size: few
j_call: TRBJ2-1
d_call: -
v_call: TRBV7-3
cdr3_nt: TGTGCCAGCAGCTTAGGCACTGTCAATGAGCAGTTCTTC
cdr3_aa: CASSLGTVNEQFF

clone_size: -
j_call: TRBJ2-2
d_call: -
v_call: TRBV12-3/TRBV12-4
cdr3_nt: TGTGCCAGCAGTTTATACGGCACCGGGGAGCTGTTTTTT
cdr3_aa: CASSLYGTGELFF

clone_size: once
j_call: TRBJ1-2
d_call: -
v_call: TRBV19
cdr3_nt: TGTGCCAGTGGTCAGGGTAACTATGGCTACACCTTC
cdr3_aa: CASGQGNYGYTF

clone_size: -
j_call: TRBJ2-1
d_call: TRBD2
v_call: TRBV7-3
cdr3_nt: TGTGCCAGCAGCTTATCTGTAGCGGGAGTAGATGAGCAGTTCTTC
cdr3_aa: CASSLSVAGVDEQFF

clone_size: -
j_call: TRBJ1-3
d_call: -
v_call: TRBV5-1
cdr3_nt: TGCGCCAGCAGCTTAGGCAGCTCTGGAAACACCATATATTTT
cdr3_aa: CASSLGSSGNTIYF

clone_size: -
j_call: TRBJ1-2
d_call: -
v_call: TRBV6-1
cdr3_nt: TGTGCCAGCAGTGAAGTGAGCGGTCCCTATGGCTACACCTTC
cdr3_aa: CASSEVSGPYGYTF

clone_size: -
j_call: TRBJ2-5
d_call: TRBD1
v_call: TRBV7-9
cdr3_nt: TGTGCCAGCAGCTTTTGGGGACAGGGGGAGACCCAGTACTTC
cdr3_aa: CASSFWGQGETQYF

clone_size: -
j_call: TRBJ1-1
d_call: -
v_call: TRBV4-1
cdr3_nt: TGCGCCAGCAGCCAAGCACGACTCACTACCACTGAAGCTTTCTTT
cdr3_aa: CASSQARLTTTEAFF

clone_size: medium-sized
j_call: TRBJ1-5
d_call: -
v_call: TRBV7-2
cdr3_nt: TGTGCCAGCAGCTTAGGTTCCGGTGGCAATCAGCCCCAGCATTTT
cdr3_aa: CASSLGSGGNQPQHF

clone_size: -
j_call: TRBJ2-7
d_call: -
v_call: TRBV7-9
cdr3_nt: TGTGCCAGCAGCTTATCGGGCACCGGCCATTTAGAGTACTTC
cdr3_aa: CASSLSGTGHLEYF

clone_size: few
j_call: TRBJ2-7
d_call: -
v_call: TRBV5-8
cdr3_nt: TGTGCCAGCAGCTTGGGGACTTCCCGTTTGGGGCAGTACTTC
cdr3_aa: CASSLGTSRLGQYF

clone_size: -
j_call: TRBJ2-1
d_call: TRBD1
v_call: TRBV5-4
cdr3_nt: TGTGCCAGCAGCTTGGTTCAGGGGGCTTCAATCCCCAATGAGCAGTTCTTC
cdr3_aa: CASSLVQGASIPNEQFF

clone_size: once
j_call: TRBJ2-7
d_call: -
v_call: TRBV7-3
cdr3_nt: TGTGCCAGCAGCCTTACAGGGAGCTCCTACGAGCAGTACTTC
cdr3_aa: CASSLTGSSYEQYF

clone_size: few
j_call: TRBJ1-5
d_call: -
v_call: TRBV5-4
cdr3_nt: TGTGCCAGCAGCGTGGGGAATAGCAATCAGCCCCAGCATTTT
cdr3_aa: CASSVGNSNQPQHF

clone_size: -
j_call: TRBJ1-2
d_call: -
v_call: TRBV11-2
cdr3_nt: TGTGCCAGCAGCTTCGGGTTTGGCTACACCTTC
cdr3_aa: CASSFGFGYTF

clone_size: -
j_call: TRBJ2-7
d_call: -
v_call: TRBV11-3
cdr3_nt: TGTGCCAGCAGCTCCCTACAGGGAACCGAGCAGTACTTC
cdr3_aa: CASSSLQGTEQYF

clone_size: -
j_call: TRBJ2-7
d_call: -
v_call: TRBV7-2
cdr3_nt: TGTGCCAGCAGCTTCGGGCCTGAGTACGAGCAGTACTTC
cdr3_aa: CASSFGPEYEQYF

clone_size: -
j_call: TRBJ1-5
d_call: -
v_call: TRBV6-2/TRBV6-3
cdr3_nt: TGTGCCAGCAGTTGGGGCTATAGCAATCAGCCCCAGCATTTT
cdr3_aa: CASSWGYSNQPQHF

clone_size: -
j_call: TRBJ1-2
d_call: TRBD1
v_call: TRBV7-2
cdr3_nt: TGTGCCAGCAGCTTAGGGGATTACGGGACAGGGGGATACACCTTC
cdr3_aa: CASSLGDYGTGGYTF

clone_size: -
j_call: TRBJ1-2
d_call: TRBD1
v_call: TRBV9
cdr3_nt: TGTGCCAGCAGCCCCTTGCCAGGGGGCGATGGCTACACCTTC
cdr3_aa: CASSPLPGGDGYTF

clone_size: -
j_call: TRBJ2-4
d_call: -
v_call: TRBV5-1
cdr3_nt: TGCGCCAGCAGCTTAAGCGACAAAAACATTCAGTACTTC
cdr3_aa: CASSLSDKNIQYF

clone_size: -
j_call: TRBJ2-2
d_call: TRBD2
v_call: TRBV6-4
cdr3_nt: TGTGCCAGCAGTGAGGGACTAGCGAGCGGGGAGCTGTTTTTT
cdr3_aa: CASSEGLASGELFF

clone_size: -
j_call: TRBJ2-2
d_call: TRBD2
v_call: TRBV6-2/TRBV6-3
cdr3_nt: TGTGCCAGCAGTTACTCGACTAGCGGAGCCGGGGAGCTGTTTTTT
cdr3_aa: CASSYSTSGAGELFF

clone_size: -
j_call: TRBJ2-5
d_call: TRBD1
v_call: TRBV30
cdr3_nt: TGTGCCTGGAGTGTAGGGACAGGCTTTCAAGAGACCCAGTACTTC
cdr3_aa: CAWSVGTGFQETQYF

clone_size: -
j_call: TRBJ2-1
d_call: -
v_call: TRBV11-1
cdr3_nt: TGTGCCAGCAGCGTACTGGGGACAGTGCGGGAGAATGAGCAGTTCTTC
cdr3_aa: CASSVLGTVRENEQFF

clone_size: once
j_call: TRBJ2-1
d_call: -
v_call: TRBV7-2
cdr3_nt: TGTGCCAGCAGCTTAAAGGTAGGGATCAATGAGCAGTTCTTC
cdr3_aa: CASSLKVGINEQFF

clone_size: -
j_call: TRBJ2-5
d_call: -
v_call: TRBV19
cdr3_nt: TGTGCCAGTAGTATAGGTCTGGTGGGGCAAGAGACCCAGTACTTC
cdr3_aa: CASSIGLVGQETQYF

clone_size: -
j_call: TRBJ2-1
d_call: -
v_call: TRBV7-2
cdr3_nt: TGTGCCAGCAGCTTAGATTTTCAGTCTTATGAGCAGTTCTTC
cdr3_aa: CASSLDFQSYEQFF

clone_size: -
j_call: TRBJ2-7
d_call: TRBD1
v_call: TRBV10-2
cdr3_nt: TGCGCCAGCAGGAGGGGTATGGGGACAGGGGCGCAGAAATCCCGCCATTCCAGCTCCTACGAGCAGTACTTC
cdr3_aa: CASRRGMGTGAQKSRHSSSYEQYF

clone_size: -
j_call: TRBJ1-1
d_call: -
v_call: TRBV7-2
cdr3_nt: TGTGCCAGCAGCTCCAGGGAAATGAACACTGAAGCTTTCTTT
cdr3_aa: CASSSREMNTEAFF

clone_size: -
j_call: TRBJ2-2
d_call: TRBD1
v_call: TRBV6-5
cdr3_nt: TGTGCCAGCAGGTCACGAGACAGGGGTTTTGGGGAGCTGTTTTTT
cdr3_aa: CASRSRDRGFGELFF

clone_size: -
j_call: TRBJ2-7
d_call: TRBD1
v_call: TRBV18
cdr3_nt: TGTGCCAGCTCACCATCACAGGGGGACGAGCAGTACTTC
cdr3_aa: CASSPSQGDEQYF

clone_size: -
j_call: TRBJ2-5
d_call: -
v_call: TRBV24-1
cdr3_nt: TGTGCCACCAGTACACCGAGACAGCGTGCGACCCAGTACTTC
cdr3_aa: CATSTPRQRATQYF

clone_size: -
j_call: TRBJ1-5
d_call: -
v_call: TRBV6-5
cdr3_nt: TGTGCCAGCAGTTACTCTGGCAGCCAGCCCCAGCATTTT
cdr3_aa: CASSYSGSQPQHF